These 9 T cell receptor beta chains were all obtained from the same sample, sequenced in a study of cytomegalovirus exposure and HLA in healthy donors. 13 Jbeta primers and 60 Vbeta primers were used for the PCR. Profiled with immunoSEQ multiplex PCR; TCRdb holds only in-frame clones, not every one. This sample has about 130,000 clones, with approximately 82% found just once. What was sequenced was PBMCs. The receptors come from a woman aged 18 to 35 in good health and CMV-seropositive.

This chain uses TRBV9 with TRBJ2-4; 7 bases line up with TRBD2. Germline V gene sequence: CDR1 SGDLS, CDR2 YYNGEE. Trimming removed 4 bases from V and 0 bases from J; junction bases left unmatched: 13. The CDR3 consists of 18 residues. CDR3 region: CASSPGGGSPLAKNIQYF. CDR3 DNA: TGTGCCAGCAGCCCTGGGGGGGGTTCCCCTCTAGCCAAAAACATTCAGTACTTC. Full variable domain (missing parts from reference TRBV9 and TRBJ2-4): DSGVTQTPKHLITATGQRVTLRCSPRSGDLSVYWYQQSLDQGLQFLIQYYNGEERAKGNILERFSAQQFPDLHSELNLSSLELGDSALYFCASSPGGGSPLAKNIQYFGAGTRLSVL.

DNA of the CDR3: TGTGCCAGTAGGACTGACCCGGCTGGAAACACCATATATTTT. It encodes CASRTDPAGNTIYF. V is TRBV19 and J is TRBJ1-3, with D uncertain. The CDR3 has 14 amino acids. Trimming took off 6 bases at V and 2 bases at J, with 11 bases between the two ends. Germline CDR1 is LNHDA and CDR2 is SQIVND (reference sequence). The whole variable domain, filled in from reference TRBV19 and TRBJ1-3, reads DGGITQSPKYLFRKEGQNVTLSCEQNLNHDAMYWYRQDPGQGLRLIYYSQIVNDFQKGDIAEGYSVSREKKESFPLTVTSAQKNPTAFYLCASRTDPAGNTIYFGEGSWLTVV.

V gene TRBV9 combines with J gene TRBJ1-1; TRBD1 matches at 7 bases. Germline V gene lookup returns CDR1 SGDLS and CDR2 YYNGEE. The CDR3 covers 14 residues. Germline trimming cut 4 bases from V and 3 bases from J; bases unmatched to any gene: 6. The CDR3 here is CASSPDRVDTEAFF. As DNA, the CDR3 is TGTGCCAGCAGCCCAGACAGGGTGGACACTGAAGCTTTCTTT.

The chain links TRBV6-1 to TRBJ2-2; 9 positions agree with TRBD1. V dropped 7 bases and J dropped 4; count of bases not matched to a gene: 7. The CDR3 covers 15 residues. Per germline, CDR1 MNHNS and CDR2 SASEGT. The CDR3 spells CASKGQGEGTGELFF. In DNA form, the CDR3 reads TGTGCCAGCAAGGGACAGGGTGAGGGCACCGGGGAGCTGTTTTTT.

The J gene is TRBJ2-7, the V gene TRBV7-6, with TRBD2 identical over 12 bases. Germline V gene lookup returns CDR1 SGHVS and CDR2 FNYEAQ. The CDR3 consists of 17 residues. The J segment lost 0 bases and the V segment lost 2 bases, leaving 5 bases of the junction unmatched. The CDR3 DNA reads as TGTGCCAGCAGCTTACTAGCGGGGGGGGAGAGCTCCTACGAGCAGTACTTC. Amino acids: CASSLLAGGESSYEQYF.

The rearrangement links TRBV30 to TRBJ2-1; D call uncertain. This CDR3 region has 12 residues. Germline V gene sequence: CDR1 GTSNPN, CDR2 SVGIG (reference sequence). The ends were cut back, 3 bases at V and 7 bases at J, with 10 bases in the middle. CDR3 amino acids: CAWSIAHNEQFF. Written as DNA, the CDR3 is TGTGCCTGGAGCATCGCGCATAATGAGCAGTTCTTC. The full variable domain, completed using reference TRBV30 and TRBJ2-1, is SQTIHQWPATLVQPVGSPLSLECTVEGTSNPNLYWYRQAAGRGLQLLFYSVGIGQISSEVPQNLSASRPQDRQFILSSKKLLLSDSGFYLCAWSIAHNEQFFGPGTRLTVL.

This chain uses TRBV6-5 with TRBJ1-2, with TRBD1 matching over 10 bases. The CDR3 length is 13 residues. Germline V lookup: CDR1 MNHEY, CDR2 SVGAGI. V shed 4 bases and J 5 bases; nucleotides not matched to a gene: 1. The CDR3 sequence: CASSWGQGYGYTF. In nucleotides, the CDR3 is TGTGCCAGCAGTTGGGGACAGGGGTATGGCTACACCTTC.

V usage is TRBV30 and J usage is TRBJ1-1, with TRBD1 matching over 7 bases. This CDR3 comprises 15 residues. After removal of 1 base from V and 1 base from J, the junction contained 6 bases not matched to a gene. Germline lookup yields CDR1 GTSNPN and CDR2 SVGIG (reference sequence). CDR3 in DNA: TGTGCCTGGAGTGGGGGAACAGGGGCGAACACTGAAGCTTTCTTT. Protein sequence: CAWSGGTGANTEAFF.

This clone was observed a few times. The chain recombines TRBV5-7 with TRBJ1-1, with a tentative D call TRBD1 (5 bases). TRBV5-7 falls under the ORF class, with uncertain function. The length of the CDR3 is 12 residues. Trimming cost V 10 bases and J 0 bases, with 10 bases left between them. This CDR3 is CAVQALNTEAFF. CDR3 bases: TGTGCCGTACAGGCGTTGAACACTGAAGCTTTCTTT.